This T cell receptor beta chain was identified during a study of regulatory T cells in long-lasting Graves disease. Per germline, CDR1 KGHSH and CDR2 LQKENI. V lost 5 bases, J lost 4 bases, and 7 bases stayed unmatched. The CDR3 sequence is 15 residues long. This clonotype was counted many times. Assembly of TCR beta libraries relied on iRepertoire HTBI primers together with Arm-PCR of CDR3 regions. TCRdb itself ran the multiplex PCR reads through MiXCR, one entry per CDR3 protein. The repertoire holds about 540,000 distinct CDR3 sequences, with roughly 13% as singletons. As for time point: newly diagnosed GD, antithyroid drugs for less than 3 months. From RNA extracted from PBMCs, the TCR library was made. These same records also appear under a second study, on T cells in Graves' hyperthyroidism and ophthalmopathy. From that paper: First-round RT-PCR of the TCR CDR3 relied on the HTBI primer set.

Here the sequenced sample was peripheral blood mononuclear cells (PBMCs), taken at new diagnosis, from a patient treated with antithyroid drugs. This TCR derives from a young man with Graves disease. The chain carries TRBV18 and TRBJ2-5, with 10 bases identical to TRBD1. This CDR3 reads CASSSDRGLIETQYF. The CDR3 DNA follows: TGTGCCAGCTCATCCGACAGGGGGCTTATAGAGACCCAGTACTTC.